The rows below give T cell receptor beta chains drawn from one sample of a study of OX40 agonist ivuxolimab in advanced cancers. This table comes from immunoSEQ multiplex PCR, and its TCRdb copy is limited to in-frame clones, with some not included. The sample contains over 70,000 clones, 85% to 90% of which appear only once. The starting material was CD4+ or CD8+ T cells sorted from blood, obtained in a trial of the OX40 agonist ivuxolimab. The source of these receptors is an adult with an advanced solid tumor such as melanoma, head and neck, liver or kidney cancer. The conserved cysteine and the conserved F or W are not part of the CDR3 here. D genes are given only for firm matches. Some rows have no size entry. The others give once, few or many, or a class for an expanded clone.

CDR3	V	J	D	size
ASSPNTEAF	TRBV19	TRBJ1-1	-	-
ASNPAGAGSYEQY	TRBV28	TRBJ2-7	TRBD2	-
AWTLGLAGGGDEQF	TRBV30	TRBJ2-1	TRBD2	-
AIDSGTSQGTQY	TRBV10-3	TRBJ2-3	-	-
ASSDPDFGGRDTQY	TRBV19	TRBJ2-3	-	-
ASSLNLAYEQY	TRBV4-1	TRBJ2-7	-	once
ASSIRVRSYEQY	TRBV19	-	-	-
AISESKGSGETQY	TRBV10-3	TRBJ2-5	-	-
ASSATTGTDTQY	TRBV7-9	TRBJ2-3	-	-
ASTRGGSKETQY	TRBV19	TRBJ2-5	TRBD2	-
ASSPDGMNTEAF	TRBV27	TRBJ1-1	-	-
ASSIGSGAPYEQY	TRBV9	TRBJ2-7	-	-
ASEDRLHEQY	TRBV27	TRBJ2-7	-	-
ASKSAFEQY	TRBV6-4	TRBJ2-7	-	few
ASRTLADSYNEQF	TRBV11-2	TRBJ2-1	TRBD2	-
ASSRTGDSYEQY	TRBV7-9	TRBJ2-7	TRBD1	-
AWSEGTGAF	TRBV30	TRBJ1-1	-	-
ASSLTGKNNYGYT	TRBV13	TRBJ1-2	-	-
ASRLADRDTRRGNTIY	TRBV12-2	TRBJ1-3	-	-
ASSFLTYEQY	TRBV7-8	TRBJ2-7	-	-
ASSEGETQY	TRBV6-1	TRBJ2-5	-	once
ASSQRTRTGPSRPEQF	TRBV4-1	TRBJ2-1	TRBD1	-
ASSPRQGSTDTQY	TRBV27	TRBJ2-3	TRBD1	-
SVEGGPAYEQY	TRBV29-1	TRBJ2-7	-	-
ASSAKTSRSYNEQF	TRBV9	TRBJ2-1	TRBD2	few